This entry lists 14 T cell receptor beta chains sequenced from one sample in a study of response to subunit inactivated influenza vaccine. TCRdb fed the RT-PCR reads into MiXCR, producing one record per CDR3 protein. The sample includes 650,000 to 850,000 distinct CDR3 sequences, roughly 13% seen only once; the top ten take 6% to 8%. The input for sequencing was PBMCs from blood, taken roughly 15 days before vaccination. The receptors were gathered from a man aged 45-65 years who received an inactivated influenza vaccine.

The chain combines TRBV7-6 with TRBJ1-4, with D hard to call. Germline loops: CDR1 SGHVS, CDR2 FNYEAQ. The CDR3 totals 15 residues. V shed 2 bases and J shed 8 bases, with 15 bases lying between them. CDR3 in amino acids: CASSLNGNRREKLFF. In DNA, the CDR3 is TGTGCCAGCAGCTTAAACGGTAACCGGCGGGAAAAACTGTTTTTT. Supplemented by reference TRBV7-6 and TRBJ1-4, the full variable domain reads GAGVSQSPRYKVTKRGQDVALRCDPISGHVSLYWYRQALGQGPEFLTYFNYEAQQDKSGLPNDRFSAERPEGSISTLTIQRTEQRDSAMYRCASSLNGNRREKLFFGSGTQLSVL.

This rearrangement joins TRBV6-1 to TRBJ2-4, with TRBD1 as a possible D gene (7 bases). This CDR3 spans 15 amino acids. Trimming pared 6 bases from V and 4 bases from J, leaving 16 bases between. Germline values: CDR1 MNHNS, CDR2 SASEGT. The CDR3 nucleotides are TGTGCCAGCAGCCAGGGGGGCGTCGTAAAAAACATTCAGTACTTC. Translation: CASSQGGVVKNIQYF.

The chain employs TRBV6-2 or TRBV6-3 and TRBJ2-7; unclear D gene. CDR3 length: 12 residues. The germline V gene encodes CDR1 MNHEY and CDR2 SVGEGT. V lost 0 bases and J lost 5, with 5 bases in between. The CDR3, as DNA: TGTGCCAGCAGTTACTCGGTCGACGAGCAGTACTTC. Its translation is CASSYSVDEQYF.

This clonotype showed up just a few times. The gene calls are TRBV27 and TRBJ2-3; no clear D gene. This CDR3 region has 14 residues. Germline V gives CDR1 MNHEY, CDR2 SMNVEV (reference sequence). The V end was cut by 7 bases, the J end by 4 bases, with 15 bases between. CDR3 residues: CASTPARQADTQYF. In DNA form, the CDR3 reads TGTGCCAGCACCCCCGCTAGGCAGGCAGATACGCAGTATTTT.

V and J are TRBV2 and TRBJ2-2; D is perhaps TRBD1 (6 bases). Germline CDR1 and CDR2: SNHLY and FYNNEI. V was trimmed by 4 bases and J by 6 bases, leaving 12 bases between them. This CDR3 has 14 residues. CDR3 residues: CASSARGGSGELFF. DNA of the CDR3: TGTGCCAGCAGTGCCAGAGGGGGTTCCGGGGAGCTGTTTTTT.

This clonotype appeared a few times. The genes are TRBV10-3 and TRBJ1-3; 8 nucleotides align to TRBD1. This CDR3 has 14 amino acids. After removal of 4 bases from V and 2 bases from J, the junction contained 1 base not matched to a gene. CDR1 ENHRY and CDR2 SYGVKD come from the germline V gene. The CDR3 DNA reads as TGTGCCATCAGTGTGACAGGGGCTGGAAACACCATATATTTT. It specifies CAISVTGAGNTIYF.

The gene calls are TRBV2 and TRBJ1-1, with D perhaps matching TRBD1 (6 bases). The CDR3 spans 14 residues. V was pared by 4 bases and J by 5 bases, with 14 bases between. Germline assignment: CDR1 SNHLY and CDR2 FYNNEI. CDR3 protein: CASSGWGALTEAFF. DNA of the CDR3: TGTGCCAGCAGTGGATGGGGGGCGCTTACTGAAGCTTTCTTT.

There are many counts of this clonotype. Compared with germline, one end of the junction differs, possibly owing to a read error. The gene calls are TRBV5-1 and TRBJ2-5, with 8 bases identical to TRBD1. Germline values: CDR1 SGHRS, CDR2 YFSETQ. The CDR3 contains 14 residues. The CDR3 DNA is TGTGCCAGCAGCCCTGGGACAGGCCAAGAGACCCAGTACTTC. The encoded protein is CASSPGTGQETQYF.

The chain combines TRBV18 with TRBJ2-1; 8 bases align to TRBD2. V trimming: 5 bases; J trimming: 9 bases; junction bases outside the gene matches: 12. Germline CDR1 is KGHSH and CDR2 is LQKENI. CDR3 length equals 15 residues. CDR3 sequence: CASSSLVSGVSEQFF. The CDR3 bases are TGTGCCAGCTCATCTCTGGTTAGCGGGGTTAGTGAGCAGTTCTTC.

This clonotype was counted ten times or more. J is TRBJ1-5 and V is TRBV20-1; possibly TRBD1 for D (6 bases). The CDR3 contains 13 residues. With 2 bases removed from V and 3 bases from J, the gap between germline ends came to 8 bases. CDR1 DFQATT and CDR2 SNEGSKA come from the germline V gene (reference sequence). CDR3 in amino acids: CSARTGNNQPQHF. CDR3 bases: TGCAGTGCTAGAACAGGGAACAATCAGCCCCAGCATTTT.

The DNA of the CDR3 is TGTGCCAGCAGCTTGATAGGGGGCGGGAGGGTCAACAATGAGCAGTTCTTC. It is translated as CASSLIGGGRVNNEQFF. The J gene is TRBJ2-1, the V gene TRBV7-3; TRBD2 agrees at 9 bases. CDR1 SGHTA and CDR2 FQGTGA come from the germline V gene. This CDR3 spans 17 amino acids. V lost 3 bases and J lost 5; bases outside the gene matches: 11.

This clonotype occurred many times. The CDR3 sequence is CASSQSAWSPSTDTQYF. The CDR3 DNA is TGCGCCAGCAGCCAGTCTGCCTGGAGCCCAAGCACAGATACGCAGTATTTT. This sequence joins TRBV4-3 and TRBJ2-3; unclear D gene. In germline, CDR1 is LGHNA, CDR2 YSLEER. V lost 3 bases and J 0 bases, leaving 16 bases between the germline ends. The CDR3 sequence is 17 residues long.

This clonotype was found a few times. The rearrangement links TRBV6-1 to TRBJ2-1; D remains unclear. The CDR3 consists of 13 residues. CDR1 and CDR2 (germline): MNHNS, SASEGT. Trimming pared 7 bases from V and 4 bases from J, leaving 11 bases between. The CDR3 sequence is CASNPTPYNEQFF. In nucleotides, the CDR3 is TGTGCCAGCAACCCTACACCGTACAATGAGCAGTTCTTC.

Ten or more counts support this clonotype. The chain employs TRBV27 and TRBJ2-2; D ambiguous. This CDR3 is built from 12 residues. Trimming took off 2 bases at V and 8 bases at J, with 6 bases between the two ends. Germline V gene lookup returns CDR1 MNHEY and CDR2 SMNVEV (reference sequence). The CDR3 loop reads CASSLRVGELFF. The CDR3 bases are TGTGCCAGCAGTTTAAGGGTTGGGGAGCTGTTTTTT.